This TCR beta chain was profiled in a study of technical replicates of blood from several donors. From germline, CDR1 is SGHKS and CDR2 YYEKEE (reference sequence). V gave up 2 bases and J gave up 6 bases, with 16 bases separating them. This CDR3 has 15 residues. Produced via immunoSEQ multiplex PCR; TCRdb's table is partial and in-frame only. There are some 48,000 clones in the sample; about 93% occur only once, and 3% to 5% lies in the top ten. The receptor comes from a human donor in good health. Some clones in this sample may be carry-over from other donors' samples. The chain joins TRBV5-5 to TRBJ2-3; D is possibly TRBD2 (7 bases). Material for sequencing was PBMCs. The CDR3: CASSFRGGVGDTQYF. In nucleotides, the CDR3 is TGTGCCAGCAGCTTCCGAGGGGGGGTCGGCGATACGCAGTATTTT.